These T cell receptor beta chains were read from a single sample in a study of T cells in Graves' hyperthyroidism and ophthalmopathy. TCRdb itself ran the multiplex PCR reads through MiXCR, one entry per CDR3 protein. The table shows about 640,000 distinct CDR3 sequences, with 45% occurring only once. The sequencing input was peripheral blood or thyroid tissue (not recorded which). All receptors derive from an adult man with Graves' disease, either hyperthyroidism or ophthalmopathy (not recorded which). Each CDR3 is given with its conserved first and last residue. Each record gives: clone size, V gene, D gene, J gene, CDR3 DNA, CDR3 protein. The D gene is left open where the match is weak. Clone size is stated in some rows and not others, as once, few, many or a class when expanded.

abundance: .
v_gene: TRBV7-8
d_gene: TRBD1
j_gene: TRBJ1-1
CDR3nt: TGTGCCAGCAGCAAGGACAGGGCCACTGAAGCTTTCTTT
CDR3aa: CASSKDRATEAFF

abundance: .
v_gene: TRBV29-1
d_gene: .
j_gene: TRBJ2-5
CDR3nt: TGCAGCCTCGTGGAGGGGGCCCAGGGGACCCAGTACTTC
CDR3aa: CSLVEGAQGTQYF

abundance: few
v_gene: TRBV7-9
d_gene: .
j_gene: TRBJ1-5
CDR3nt: TGTGCCAGCAGCTTAGGAGGGGATCCGCCCCAGCATTTT
CDR3aa: CASSLGGDPPQHF

abundance: few
v_gene: TRBV7-2
d_gene: TRBD1
j_gene: TRBJ2-5
CDR3nt: TGCGCCAGCAGCCAGTTGGGACAGGGGGAAGAGACCCAGTACTTC
CDR3aa: CASSQLGQGEETQYF

abundance: .
v_gene: TRBV29-1
d_gene: .
j_gene: TRBJ2-7
CDR3nt: TGCAGCGGATCCTCCCTTGGGGCCTACGGGCAGTACTTC
CDR3aa: CSGSSLGAYGQYF

abundance: .
v_gene: TRBV29-1
d_gene: .
j_gene: TRBJ1-3
CDR3nt: TGCAGCGTTGAACCGGGCCCTGGCTACACCATATATTTT
CDR3aa: CSVEPGPGYTIYF

abundance: many
v_gene: TRBV2
d_gene: .
j_gene: TRBJ1-5
CDR3nt: TGTGCCAGCAGTGAAGAGCGGACAGCGTCTCGGCCCCAGCATTTT
CDR3aa: CASSEERTASRPQHF

abundance: once
v_gene: TRBV2
d_gene: .
j_gene: TRBJ1-6
CDR3nt: TGTGCCAGCAGTGTCGAGGGCATTGGTTCACCCCTCCACTTT
CDR3aa: CASSVEGIGSPLHF

abundance: few
v_gene: TRBV19
d_gene: TRBD2
j_gene: TRBJ2-2
CDR3nt: TGTGCCAGTAGACGGCGGGAGGGCGGGGAGCTGTTTTTT
CDR3aa: CASRRREGGELFF

abundance: many
v_gene: TRBV7-9
d_gene: TRBD1
j_gene: TRBJ1-2
CDR3nt: TGTGCCAGCAGCTTGGGAGGACAGGGCTATGGCTACACCTTC
CDR3aa: CASSLGGQGYGYTF

abundance: many
v_gene: TRBV25-1
d_gene: .
j_gene: TRBJ1-1
CDR3nt: TGTGCCAGCATGAGGGTAGGGGGGTACACTGAAGCTTTCTTT
CDR3aa: CASMRVGGYTEAFF

abundance: .
v_gene: TRBV29-1
d_gene: TRBD1
j_gene: TRBJ1-2
CDR3nt: TGCAGCGTTGCGGGGACAGGGGACGGCTACACCTTC
CDR3aa: CSVAGTGDGYTF

abundance: .
v_gene: TRBV5-1
d_gene: .
j_gene: TRBJ1-2
CDR3nt: TGCGCCAGCAGCTCCTCAGGGGCGGGCTGCACCTTC
CDR3aa: CASSSSGAGCTF

abundance: .
v_gene: TRBV20-1
d_gene: TRBD1
j_gene: TRBJ1-1
CDR3nt: TGCAGTGCTAGAGGGAAGTTTTGGGACAGGGGACACGCGGTTGAAGCTTTCTTT
CDR3aa: CSARGKFWDRGHAVEAFF

abundance: .
v_gene: TRBV20-1
d_gene: .
j_gene: TRBJ1-4
CDR3nt: TGCAGTGCTAGAGCCCTAGCGGGAGGGTTTAGGGGGGAGAGGGAAAAACTGTTTTTT
CDR3aa: CSARALAGGFRGEREKLFF

abundance: many
v_gene: TRBV29-1
d_gene: TRBD1
j_gene: TRBJ1-2
CDR3nt: TGCAGCGTAACCGGGACAGACTTTAACTATGGCTACACCTTC
CDR3aa: CSVTGTDFNYGYTF

abundance: few
v_gene: TRBV6-5
d_gene: .
j_gene: TRBJ2-5
CDR3nt: TGTGCCAGCAGCCGGGCTCGCAGAGAGACCCAGTACTTC
CDR3aa: CASSRARRETQYF

abundance: many
v_gene: TRBV7-2
d_gene: .
j_gene: TRBJ1-2
CDR3nt: TGTGCCAGCAGCTTAGCGTGGCAGGGCCGAGGCTACACCTTC
CDR3aa: CASSLAWQGRGYTF

abundance: .
v_gene: TRBV6-6
d_gene: TRBD2
j_gene: TRBJ2-5
CDR3nt: TGTGCCACCGCTAGCGGGAGTGGAGAGACCCAGTACTTC
CDR3aa: CATASGSGETQYF

abundance: .
v_gene: TRBV7-6
d_gene: .
j_gene: TRBJ1-5
CDR3nt: TGTGCCAGCAGCTTAAGTCAGGGACGCAATCAGCCCCAGCATTTT
CDR3aa: CASSLSQGRNQPQHF

abundance: few
v_gene: TRBV9
d_gene: TRBD1
j_gene: TRBJ1-5
CDR3nt: TGTGCCAGCAGCTCCCTAGGGGGCCCCGATCAGCCCCAGCATTTT
CDR3aa: CASSSLGGPDQPQHF

abundance: .
v_gene: TRBV6-1
d_gene: .
j_gene: TRBJ1-5
CDR3nt: TGTGCCAGCAGCAGTTGGGAAAATCAGCCCCAGCATTTT
CDR3aa: CASSSWENQPQHF

abundance: .
v_gene: TRBV7-2
d_gene: .
j_gene: TRBJ1-1
CDR3nt: TGTGCCAGCAGTTATGACCGGCTCACCGAAGCTTTCTTT
CDR3aa: CASSYDRLTEAFF

abundance: many
v_gene: TRBV7-3
d_gene: .
j_gene: TRBJ2-5
CDR3nt: TGTGCCAGCACCTCCGGGGCCAGGGAGACCCAGTACTTC
CDR3aa: CASTSGARETQYF

abundance: .
v_gene: TRBV9
d_gene: .
j_gene: TRBJ1-2
CDR3nt: TGTGCCAGCAATCGGGGGGCAGGCCTTACTAACTATGGCTACACCTTC
CDR3aa: CASNRGAGLTNYGYTF

abundance: .
v_gene: TRBV28
d_gene: .
j_gene: TRBJ1-1
CDR3nt: TGTGCCAGCAGTTTGCACAGACCGAACACTGAAGCTTTCTTT
CDR3aa: CASSLHRPNTEAFF

abundance: .
v_gene: TRBV11-2
d_gene: TRBD1
j_gene: TRBJ1-2
CDR3nt: TGTGCCAGCAGCGCCCGCCGGGACAGGTACAACTATGGCTACACCTTC
CDR3aa: CASSARRDRYNYGYTF

abundance: .
v_gene: TRBV20-1
d_gene: .
j_gene: TRBJ2-2
CDR3nt: TGCAGTGCTAGGGACGGGCCTTACACCGGGGAGCTGTTTTTT
CDR3aa: CSARDGPYTGELFF

abundance: many
v_gene: TRBV2
d_gene: TRBD1
j_gene: TRBJ1-2
CDR3nt: TGTGCCAGCAGAGATGGGGACAGATACTATGGCTACACCTTC
CDR3aa: CASRDGDRYYGYTF

abundance: .
v_gene: TRBV29-1
d_gene: .
j_gene: TRBJ1-1
CDR3nt: TGCAGCGTTGGAAGGGGGTCTCTGAACACTGAAGCTTTCTTT
CDR3aa: CSVGRGSLNTEAFF

abundance: many
v_gene: TRBV10-2
d_gene: .
j_gene: TRBJ1-4
CDR3nt: TGCGCCAGCAGTGATTCGGGCGGAAAACTGTTTTTT
CDR3aa: CASSDSGGKLFF

abundance: .
v_gene: TRBV29-1
d_gene: TRBD1
j_gene: TRBJ1-1
CDR3nt: TGCAGCGCTGAGGGGGCACTGAACGCTGAAGCTTTCTTT
CDR3aa: CSAEGALNAEAFF

abundance: many
v_gene: TRBV11-2
d_gene: .
j_gene: TRBJ1-4
CDR3nt: TGTGCCAGCAGGCGCGGGGGAAATGAAAAACTGTTTTTT
CDR3aa: CASRRGGNEKLFF

abundance: few
v_gene: TRBV5-1
d_gene: TRBD1
j_gene: TRBJ1-4
CDR3nt: TGCGCCAGCAGCCCGGGACAGCATAATGAAAAACTGTTTTTT
CDR3aa: CASSPGQHNEKLFF

abundance: .
v_gene: TRBV20-1
d_gene: .
j_gene: TRBJ1-5
CDR3nt: TGCAGTGCTAGAGATGATAACAGCGATAGGCCCCAGCATTTT
CDR3aa: CSARDDNSDRPQHF

abundance: .
v_gene: TRBV19
d_gene: .
j_gene: TRBJ2-1
CDR3nt: TGTGCCAGCAGCTTAGTGGTCAGAAATGAGCAGTTCTTC
CDR3aa: CASSLVVRNEQFF

abundance: .
v_gene: TRBV20-1
d_gene: .
j_gene: TRBJ1-1
CDR3nt: TGCAGTGCTAGAGTGGTGCTAACAGAGACGAACACTGAAGCTTTCTTT
CDR3aa: CSARVVLTETNTEAFF

abundance: .
v_gene: TRBV20-1
d_gene: TRBD2
j_gene: TRBJ2-5
CDR3nt: TGCAGTGCCATTGGGACTAGCGGGGACCAAGAGACCCAGTACTTC
CDR3aa: CSAIGTSGDQETQYF

abundance: many
v_gene: TRBV2
d_gene: TRBD2
j_gene: TRBJ2-7
CDR3nt: TGTGCCAGCAGCCCGGGACTAGCGGTCTACGAGCAGTACTTC
CDR3aa: CASSPGLAVYEQYF

abundance: .
v_gene: TRBV6-4
d_gene: TRBD1
j_gene: TRBJ1-1
CDR3nt: TGTGCCAGCAGTGCTCGGCCCGGACAGGGCAACACTGAAGCTTTCTTT
CDR3aa: CASSARPGQGNTEAFF

abundance: many
v_gene: TRBV5-1
d_gene: .
j_gene: TRBJ1-1
CDR3nt: TGCGCCAGCACCTCGGGACCGACCGTGAACACTGAAGCTTTCTTT
CDR3aa: CASTSGPTVNTEAFF

abundance: .
v_gene: TRBV29-1
d_gene: .
j_gene: TRBJ1-1
CDR3nt: TGCAGCGTTGCAGGGTCGAACACTGAAGCTTTCTTT
CDR3aa: CSVAGSNTEAFF

abundance: .
v_gene: TRBV2
d_gene: TRBD1
j_gene: TRBJ2-7
CDR3nt: TGTGCCAGCAGCTTAGATCGAAAGACAGGGCTGTACGAGCAGTACTTC
CDR3aa: CASSLDRKTGLYEQYF

abundance: .
v_gene: TRBV25-1
d_gene: .
j_gene: TRBJ1-5
CDR3nt: TGTGCCAGGGATGATCAGCCCCAGCATTTT
CDR3aa: CARDDQPQHF

abundance: few
v_gene: TRBV7-6
d_gene: .
j_gene: TRBJ2-2
CDR3nt: TGTGCCAGCAGCGCCTTGGCGGGGTTGAACACCGGGGAGCTGTTTTTT
CDR3aa: CASSALAGLNTGELFF

abundance: .
v_gene: TRBV29-1
d_gene: .
j_gene: TRBJ1-1
CDR3nt: TGCAGCGTACTACAGACACAGAACACTGAAGCTTTCTTT
CDR3aa: CSVLQTQNTEAFF

abundance: few
v_gene: TRBV6-5
d_gene: TRBD2
j_gene: TRBJ2-5
CDR3nt: TGTGCCAGCAGTTTGGCTAGCGGGAGTGGTGAGACCCAGTACTTC
CDR3aa: CASSLASGSGETQYF